The 12 T cell receptor beta chains below were found in one sample sequenced in a study of blood T cell repertoires in COVID-19. Generated by immunoSEQ multiplex PCR, the TCRdb table keeps only in-frame clones and is missing some. The sample gives some 100,000 clones, just over 85% of which show up once; approximately 2.6% is in the top ten. The source material was PBMCs or T cells enriched from blood (not recorded which). These receptors all come from a woman in her forties or fifties who had recovered from COVID-19.

This rearrangement joins TRBV6-1 to TRBJ2-7; 7 bases line up with TRBD1. This CDR3 region has 13 residues. The V and J ends lost 2 bases and 6 bases, in that order; junction bases with no gene match: 4. Looked up from germline, CDR1 is MNHNS and CDR2 is SASEGT. The DNA of the CDR3 is TGTGCCAGCAGTGAAACGACAGGGAGCGAGCAGTACTTC. It codes for CASSETTGSEQYF.

The chain has TRBV18 and TRBJ2-7, with 11 bases identical to TRBD1. The V gene end was trimmed by 4 bases and the J gene end by 7 bases; junction bases not matched to a gene: 9. Germline CDR1 is KGHSH and CDR2 is LQKENI. The CDR3 has 15 amino acids. This chain's CDR3 is CASSQGQGGGEEQYF. As DNA, the CDR3 is TGTGCCAGCTCACAGGGACAGGGGGGAGGTGAAGAGCAGTACTTC.

The chain has TRBV12-3 or TRBV12-4 and TRBJ2-7; a possible D gene is TRBD1 (5 bases). V was shortened by 5 bases and J by 4 bases, with 9 bases between the two germline ends. This CDR3 comprises 12 residues. The CDR3 DNA reads TGTGCCAGCAGTCCTAGGGGTTACGAGCAGTACTTC. This gives the protein CASSPRGYEQYF.

Remarks on this clone: This same CDR3 is encoded by further DNA sequences in the sample. The chain uses TRBV5-6 and TRBJ2-7, with D tentatively TRBD2 (5 bases). V was trimmed by 0 bases and J by 0 bases, leaving 10 bases between them. CDR1 and CDR2 (germline): SGHDT, YYEEEE. The CDR3 sequence is 15 residues long. The DNA of the CDR3 is TGTGCCAGCAGCTTGGCCGGGGTAATCTCCTACGAGCAGTACTTC. It yields the protein CASSLAGVISYEQYF.

The chain combines TRBV28 with TRBJ1-1; D is unclear. CDR3 length equals 12 residues. CDR1 and CDR2 (germline): MDHEN, SYDVKM. Deletions cut 10 bases from V and 1 base from J, with 10 bases between. CDR3 nucleotides: TGTGCCATAGATAGTTCGAACACTGAAGCTTTCTTT. Amino acids: CAIDSSNTEAFF.

The chain uses TRBV27 and TRBJ1-3, with TRBD1 matching over 10 bases. V gave up 0 bases and J gave up 4 bases; unmatched junction bases: 3. This CDR3 has 16 residues. CDR1 and CDR2 (germline): MNHEY, SMNVEV (reference sequence). The DNA for the CDR3 is TGTGCCAGCAGTTTATCGGGACAGGGGACCGGAAACACCATATATTTT. It is translated as CASSLSGQGTGNTIYF.

The chain links TRBV30 to TRBJ2-5; 7 bases match TRBD2. V was pared by 4 bases and J by 4 bases, with 6 bases of the junction left unmatched. Per the germline V gene, CDR1 is GTSNPN and CDR2 is SVGIG (reference sequence). There are 13 residues in the CDR3. CDR3 sequence (DNA): TGTGCCTGGACCTTGCCGGGGGGAGAGACCCAGTACTTC. It yields the protein CAWTLPGGETQYF.

The chain uses TRBV25-1 and TRBJ1-6; 10 nucleotides agree with TRBD1. The CDR3 is 15 amino acids. CDR1 is MGHDK and CDR2 is SYGVNS in the germline V gene. V was pared by 5 bases and J by 7 bases, with 5 bases of the junction left unmatched. DNA for the CDR3: TGTGCCAGCAGTTTACCGGGACAGGGGAATTCACCCCTCCACTTT. Its protein is CASSLPGQGNSPLHF.

The chain carries TRBV10-3 and TRBJ1-1; the D is unclear. Germline V gives CDR1 ENHRY, CDR2 SYGVKD. The germline V and J ends were trimmed by 7 bases and 3 bases, with 21 bases remaining between them. The CDR3 is made up of 16 amino acids. CDR3 DNA sequence: TGTGCCATCACTAACAGCCGGGTATCGAGGGACACTGAAGCTTTCTTT. Its translation: CAITNSRVSRDTEAFF.

The V call is TRBV28, the J call TRBJ1-5; 7 bases match TRBD1. Trimming at V came to 5 bases and at J to 1 base, leaving 5 bases not matched to a gene. CDR3 size: 15 residues. The germline CDR1 and CDR2 sequences are MDHEN and SYDVKM. DNA of the CDR3: TGTGCCAGCAGTAAGGGGGCGGCCAGCAATCAGCCCCAGCATTTT. Translation gives CASSKGAASNQPQHF.

The chain uses TRBV28 and TRBJ2-5, with 9 bases fitting TRBD2. Looked up from germline, CDR1 is MDHEN and CDR2 is SYDVKM. This CDR3 has 15 amino acids. V shed 2 bases and J 7 bases; nucleotides not matched to a gene: 8. Written as DNA, the CDR3 is TGTGCCAGCAGTTTAGCGGGGGGGCCGTCCGGGACCCAGTACTTC. It codes for CASSLAGGPSGTQYF. Drawing the rest from reference TRBV28 and TRBJ2-5, the complete variable domain is DVKVTQSSRYLVKRTGEKVFLECVQDMDHENMFWYRQDPGLGLRLIYFSYDVKMKEKGDIPEGYSVSREKKERFSLILESASTNQTSMYLCASSLAGGPSGTQYFGPGTRLLVL.

The chain couples TRBV28 to TRBJ1-2; 10 bases are shared with TRBD1. Losses at the gene ends were 6 bases for V and 7 bases for J; bases not matched to a gene: 11. The CDR3 is 15 residues long. Germline lookup yields CDR1 MDHEN and CDR2 SYDVKM. CDR3 residues: CASRTPGTGERGYTF. CDR3 sequence (DNA): TGTGCCAGCAGAACACCCGGGACAGGGGAACGTGGCTACACCTTC.